A single sample is the source of the 26 T cell receptor beta chains below, sequenced in a study of response to subunit inactivated influenza vaccine. TCRdb recomputed calls from the RT-PCR reads with MiXCR, one row per CDR3 protein. The data contain a few hundred thousand distinct CDR3 sequences, about 15% of them seen just once; the ten biggest clones take up roughly 10%. Sequenced material: PBMCs from blood, taken 11 to 12 days after vaccination. These receptor sequences come from a man in his fifties or sixties who received an inactivated influenza vaccine.

Details on this clonotype: The junction and the germline gene differ at one end; a read error may be behind it. The rearrangement joins TRBV19 to TRBJ1-3, with TRBD1 matching over 9 bases. CDR1 and CDR2 from the germline V gene are LNHDA and SQIVND (reference sequence). There are 11 residues in the CDR3. In nucleotides, the CDR3 is TGCGGGACAGGGAATGGAAACACCATATATTTT. It is translated as CGTGNGNTIYF.

The chain uses TRBV2 and TRBJ1-1, with TRBD1 as a possible D gene (5 bases). Trimming took 11 bases from V and 4 from J, leaving 14 bases between them. The CDR3 loop spans 12 amino acids. In germline, CDR1 is SNHLY, CDR2 FYNNEI. The CDR3: CAGRGGGTEAFF. CDR3 nucleotides: TGTGCCGGAAGGGGTGGAGGCACTGAAGCTTTCTTT.

The gene calls are TRBV2 and TRBJ2-3, with D hard to call. There are 14 residues in the CDR3. Germline assignment: CDR1 SNHLY and CDR2 FYNNEI. V lost 8 bases to trimming and J lost 0 bases, with 12 bases between them. As DNA, the CDR3 is TGTGCCAGCGGGCGAGTAACTAGCACAGATACGCAGTATTTT. Its translation is CASGRVTSTDTQYF.

In its sample, this clonotype was seen a few times. The chain uses TRBV6-2 or TRBV6-3 and TRBJ2-7; possibly TRBD1 for D (6 bases). With 2 bases removed from V and 2 bases from J, the gap between germline ends came to 13 bases. The CDR3 extends over 15 amino acids. Germline V gives CDR1 MNHEY, CDR2 SVGEGT. Written as DNA, the CDR3 is TGTGCCAGCAGTTACAATCAGGGGCTAGCCTACGAGCAGTACTTC. Its protein product is CASSYNQGLAYEQYF.

This clonotype occurred a few times. The V and J genes are TRBV29-1 and TRBJ2-1, with unresolved D. The CDR3 loop spans 10 amino acids. V dropped 6 bases and J dropped 8 bases, with 8 bases sitting between them. Germline V gene lookup returns CDR1 SQVTM and CDR2 ANQGSEA. CDR3 amino acids: CSVVLHEQFF. CDR3 nucleotide sequence: TGCAGCGTAGTCCTCCATGAGCAGTTCTTC.

This clonotype was detected a few times. This chain joins TRBV7-3 and TRBJ2-7, with 10 bases matching TRBD2. This CDR3 contains 16 residues. Germline trimming cut 4 bases from V and 5 bases from J; bases unmatched to any gene: 11. The V gene's germline CDR1 is SGHTA and CDR2 FQGTGA. CDR3 sequence (DNA): TGTGCCAGCAGCTCCCAACTTAGCGGGAGGCGCGACGAGCAGTACTTC. It codes for CASSSQLSGRRDEQYF.

At least ten counts were recorded for this clonotype. The V gene is TRBV20-1, the J gene TRBJ1-1; D gene ambiguous. Trimming took off 1 base at V and 0 bases at J, with 9 bases between the two ends. The CDR3 is made up of 14 amino acids. The germline V gene encodes CDR1 DFQATT and CDR2 SNEGSKA (reference sequence). The CDR3 sequence is CSARVIQLNTEAFF. CDR3 bases: TGCAGTGCTAGAGTGATACAGCTGAACACTGAAGCTTTCTTT.

This clonotype occurred many times. This chain links TRBV3-1 with TRBJ2-1; 7 bases map to TRBD2. Germline CDR1 is LGHDT and CDR2 is YNNKEL (reference sequence). This CDR3 region has 16 residues. Unmatched junction bases numbered 5, after V lost 1 base and J lost 2 bases. The CDR3 coding sequence is TGTGCCAGCAGCCAAGGCTGGCTAGCGGCCTACAATGAGCAGTTCTTC. Translation: CASSQGWLAAYNEQFF.

V gene TRBV20-1 combines with J gene TRBJ2-1, with 12 bases identical to TRBD2. The CDR3 sequence is 14 residues long. J gave up 5 bases and V 6 bases, and 5 bases lay outside the gene matches. Germline loops: CDR1 DFQATT, CDR2 SNEGSKA (reference sequence). The CDR3 loop is CSANRLAGDNEQFF. CDR3 nucleotide sequence: TGCAGTGCGAACCGACTAGCGGGAGACAATGAGCAGTTCTTC.

This clonotype was detected a few times. The rearrangement uses TRBV7-7 and TRBJ2-7; D is possibly TRBD1 (6 bases). With 5 bases removed from V and 2 bases from J, the gap between germline ends came to 22 bases. Germline lookup yields CDR1 SSHAT and CDR2 FNYEAQ (reference sequence). The CDR3 totals 17 residues. In nucleotides, the CDR3 is TGTGCCAGCAGCCCGGGTGGGGACAAAAGGGAAACCTACGAGCAGTACTTC. Translating it yields CASSPGGDKRETYEQYF.

This chain connects TRBV12-3 or TRBV12-4 to TRBJ1-6; possibly TRBD1 for D (5 bases). V dropped 6 bases and J dropped 7 bases, with 19 bases sitting between them. The CDR3 extends over 16 amino acids. In DNA form, the CDR3 reads TGTGCCAGCAGAGCTGGTCGGGGCTTACAAAATTCACCCCTCCACTTT. Its protein is CASRAGRGLQNSPLHF.

This clonotype was seen a few times. The V and J genes are TRBV7-2 and TRBJ1-3; D ambiguous. CDR1 is SGHTA and CDR2 is FQGNSA in the germline V gene. The germline V and J ends were trimmed by 5 bases and 4 bases, with 18 bases remaining between them. The CDR3 has 16 residues. DNA of the CDR3: TGTGCCAGCAGCATTTCCGGGTCCTGGAGAGGAAACACCATATATTTT. Its translation: CASSISGSWRGNTIYF. The full variable domain, rest sourced from reference TRBV7-2 and TRBJ1-3, is GAGVSQSPSNKVTEKGKDVELRCDPISGHTALYWYRQSLGQGLEFLIYFQGNSAPDKSGLPSDRFSAERTGGSVSTLTIQRTQQEDSAVYLCASSISGSWRGNTIYFGEGSWLTVV.

The chain recombines TRBV6-2 or TRBV6-3 with TRBJ2-5; D is perhaps TRBD1 (5 bases). Germline V gene sequence: CDR1 MNHEY, CDR2 SVGEGT. The CDR3 has 15 amino acids. V lost 6 bases, J lost 5 bases, and 19 bases lay in between. The CDR3 DNA reads as TGTGCCAGCAGCAACAGGCCCCTCCTTGGGGAGACCCAGTACTTC. Its protein product is CASSNRPLLGETQYF.

This clonotype was picked up a small number of times. The V call is TRBV5-5, the J call TRBJ2-3; 9 bases match TRBD2. V was pared by 6 bases and J by 4 bases, with 9 bases of the junction left unmatched. CDR3 size: 15 residues. The germline V gene encodes CDR1 SGHKS and CDR2 YYEKEE (reference sequence). The CDR3 here is CASNPLSGSPDTQYF. Here the CDR3 DNA reads TGTGCCAGCAACCCGCTTAGCGGGAGTCCAGATACGCAGTATTTT.

The chain employs TRBV5-1 and TRBJ2-1, with 7 bases that match TRBD1. V lost 2 bases, J lost 6 bases, and 11 bases stayed unmatched. The CDR3 covers 16 residues. Per the germline V gene, CDR1 is SGHRS and CDR2 is YFSETQ. Here the CDR3 reads CASSFDRVGSFNEQFF. Written as DNA, the CDR3 is TGCGCCAGCAGCTTCGACAGGGTGGGGTCATTCAATGAGCAGTTCTTC.

The chain carries TRBV2 and TRBJ2-5; D tentatively reads TRBD1 or TRBD2 (5 bases each). Trimming removed 7 bases from V and 0 bases from J, with 9 bases in between. The germline V gene has CDR1 SNHLY and CDR2 FYNNEI. The CDR3 loop spans 13 amino acids. The CDR3 DNA follows: TGTGCCAGCATGCTGGGGGACCAAGAGACCCAGTACTTC. Encoded protein: CASMLGDQETQYF.

V is TRBV5-6 and J is TRBJ1-4, with TRBD1 identical over 10 bases. V lost 4 bases, J lost 11 bases, and 8 bases stayed unmatched. Germline loops: CDR1 SGHDT, CDR2 YYEEEE. The CDR3 covers 14 residues. In DNA, the CDR3 is TGTGCCAGCAGCACCGGGACAGGGGTTCGTAAACTGTTTTTT. Amino acid sequence: CASSTGTGVRKLFF.

In its sample, this clonotype was seen a few times. The chain employs TRBV5-6 and TRBJ2-7, with D tentatively TRBD1 (5 bases). Trimming left V 4 bases short and J 4 bases short, with 15 bases between. Germline V gives CDR1 SGHDT, CDR2 YYEEEE. The CDR3 runs to 14 residues. The CDR3 nucleotides read TGTGCCAGCAGCACGCGAGACAGCTATTACGAGCAGTACTTC. Translation: CASSTRDSYYEQYF.

This clonotype has just a few counts. V and J are TRBV7-2 and TRBJ2-3; D may match TRBD1 or TRBD2 (6 bases each). CDR1 and CDR2 from the germline V gene are SGHTA and FQGNSA. The CDR3 length is 15 residues. Trimming took off 2 bases at V and 5 bases at J, with 14 bases between the two ends. The CDR3 sequence: CASSLWTGAGDTQYF. DNA of the CDR3: TGTGCCAGCAGCTTATGGACGGGGGCGGGAGATACGCAGTATTTT.

This clonotype was seen more than once but under ten times. The rearrangement joins TRBV20-1 to TRBJ2-3, with 10 positions matching TRBD2. This CDR3 is built from 19 residues. Trimming cost V 3 bases and J 0 bases; bases outside gene matches: 15. The germline V gene encodes CDR1 DFQATT and CDR2 SNEGSKA (reference sequence). The chain's CDR3 is CSARMEASGGGTSTDTQYF. The CDR3 DNA reads as TGCAGTGCTAGGATGGAGGCCAGCGGGGGGGGAACTAGCACAGATACGCAGTATTTT.

The rearrangement joins TRBV19 to TRBJ2-7; 9 nucleotides align to TRBD1. Germline V gene lookup returns CDR1 LNHDA and CDR2 SQIVND (reference sequence). The CDR3 spans 14 residues. V trimming: 5 bases; J trimming: 6 bases; junction bases outside the gene matches: 8. CDR3: CASSRGQGRSEQYF. The CDR3 coding sequence is TGTGCCAGTAGTCGGGGACAGGGTCGATCCGAGCAGTACTTC.

The V call is TRBV4-2, the J call TRBJ1-1, with no clear D. The CDR3 consists of 15 residues. The germline V gene encodes CDR1 LGHNA and CDR2 YNFKEQ. The ends were cut back, 4 bases at V and 0 bases at J, with 12 bases in the middle. DNA for the CDR3: TGTGCCAGCAGCCTCTCCCCCGCAATGAACACTGAAGCTTTCTTT. Protein sequence: CASSLSPAMNTEAFF.

The genes are TRBV2 and TRBJ2-2, with 11 bases that match TRBD1. The CDR3 runs 15 residues. CDR1 and CDR2 from the germline V gene are SNHLY and FYNNEI. Losses at the gene ends were 10 bases for V and 9 bases for J; bases not matched to a gene: 13. CDR3 nucleotides: TGTGCCACTCGAGGCTTCGGACAGGGGGCCAGGGAGCTGTTTTTT. It yields the protein CATRGFGQGARELFF.

J is TRBJ2-5 and V is TRBV10-3; D is unclear. With 8 bases removed from V and 7 bases from J, the gap between germline ends came to 14 bases. Germline assignment: CDR1 ENHRY and CDR2 SYGVKD. The CDR3 loop spans 12 amino acids. CDR3 sequence (DNA): TGTGCCATCGGAAGTGGTGAGAGGACCCAGTACTTC. Amino acid sequence: CAIGSGERTQYF.

This clonotype was recorded a few times. V and J are TRBV7-9 and TRBJ2-1; D may be TRBD2 (5 bases). Trimming removed 9 bases from V and 6 bases from J, with 9 bases in between. CDR1 and CDR2 (germline): SEHNR, FQNEAQ (reference sequence). CDR3 length: 11 amino acids. The CDR3 sequence is CAREEGNEQFF. The CDR3 nucleotides are TGTGCCAGGGAAGAGGGCAATGAGCAGTTCTTC.

This clonotype occurred a few times. The chain employs TRBV5-1 and TRBJ2-7; 12 nucleotides line up with TRBD2. With 0 bases clipped from V and 1 base from J, the junction kept 2 bases outside the gene matches. Germline V lookup: CDR1 SGHRS, CDR2 YFSETQ. The CDR3 is 16 residues long. The CDR3 loop reads CASSLGLAGVSYEQYF. For the CDR3, the DNA is TGCGCCAGCAGCTTGGGACTAGCGGGGGTTTCCTACGAGCAGTACTTC.